This T cell receptor (beta chain) was recorded in a study of cytomegalovirus exposure and HLA in healthy donors. This clone occurred a few times. Primers for the PCR totalled 60 Vbeta and 13 Jbeta. How the authors handled the data: Per a later analysis, the number of unique TCR beta chains was approximately 73 million, of which roughly 10 million were shared. Profiled with immunoSEQ multiplex PCR; TCRdb holds only in-frame clones, not every one. The DNA gave D and trimming, while V, J and clone size come from that table. The table lists 130,000 or so clones, more than 70% of them singletons, with about 8.3% in the top ten. With 2 bases clipped from V and 0 bases from J, the junction kept 11 bases outside the gene matches. CDR1 SGHNT and CDR2 YYREEE come from the germline V gene (reference sequence). The CDR3 extends over 17 amino acids.

Sequencing used PBMCs. This sequence joins TRBV5-4 and TRBJ2-7; 7 bases agree with TRBD1. The clonotype originates from a woman aged 45-65 years in good health and CMV-seropositive. DNA for the CDR3: TGTGCCAGCAGCTTAGCCCAACGAGGGGGCAGCTCCTACGAGCAGTACTTC. Its protein product is CASSLAQRGGSSYEQYF.